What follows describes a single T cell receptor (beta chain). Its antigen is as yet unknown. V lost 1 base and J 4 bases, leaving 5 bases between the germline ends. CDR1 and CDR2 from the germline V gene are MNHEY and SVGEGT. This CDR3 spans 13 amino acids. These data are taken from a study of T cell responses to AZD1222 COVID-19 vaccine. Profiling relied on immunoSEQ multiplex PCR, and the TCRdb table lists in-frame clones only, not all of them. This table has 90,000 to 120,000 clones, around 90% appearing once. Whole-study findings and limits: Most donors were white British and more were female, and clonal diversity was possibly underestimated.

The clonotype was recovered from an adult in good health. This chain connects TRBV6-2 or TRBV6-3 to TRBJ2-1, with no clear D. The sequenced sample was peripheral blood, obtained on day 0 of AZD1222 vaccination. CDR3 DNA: TGTGCCAGCAGTTACTATGTGTACAATGAGCAGTTCTTC. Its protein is CASSYYVYNEQFF.